Below, one TCR beta chain is given with its context. This record comes from a study of blood T cell repertoires in COVID-19. Study background: The analysed material was cDNA or gDNA that came from T cells, B-cell-depleted T cells, or PBMCs.

Original methodology: Cell counts per sample came from amplifying reference gene primers. Produced via immunoSEQ multiplex PCR; TCRdb's table is partial and in-frame only. That table gives V, J and clone size, and the DNA gave D and trimming. The data contain 250,000 to 300,000 clones, roughly 86% of them singletons. Adults between roughly 18 and 95 years of age took part from more than 20 US areas. Resolution of symptoms, clearance, or two negative PCRs was present in recovered Cohort 3 donors. CDR1 and CDR2 (germline): SEHNR, FQNEAQ (reference sequence). The CDR3 runs to 16 residues. The V gene lost 6 bases and the J gene lost 8 bases, with 24 bases spanning the gap.

The chain is built from TRBV7-9 and TRBJ2-3, with a possible D match to TRBD2 (6 bases). Sample: PBMCs or T cells enriched from blood (not recorded which). The receptor comes from a woman in her thirties who had recovered from COVID-19. CDR3: CASSGRYSLVSGTQYF. CDR3 DNA sequence: TGTGCCAGCAGTGGGAGGTACTCCCTAGTTTCTGGTACGCAGTATTTT.